These 13 T cell receptor beta chains were sequenced from one sample in a study of OX40 agonist ivuxolimab in advanced cancers. The data were produced by immunoSEQ multiplex PCR, yet TCRdb's version contains in-frame clones alone and is incomplete. The sample includes some 70,000 clones, more than 85% of them seen just once. The material sequenced was CD4+ or CD8+ T cells sorted from blood, taken in a trial of the OX40 agonist ivuxolimab. These receptor sequences come from an adult with an advanced solid tumor such as melanoma, head and neck, liver or kidney cancer.

The table lists this clone with a count of one. The CDR3 is CASSLPGREKLFF. The CDR3 nucleotides read TGTGCCAGCAGTCTTCCGGGGCGGGAAAAACTGTTTTTT. V is TRBV7-9 and J is TRBJ1-4; possible D gene TRBD1, 5 bases. V dropped 6 bases and J dropped 8 bases, with 13 bases sitting between them. CDR1 and CDR2 from the germline V gene are SEHNR and FQNEAQ (reference sequence). The CDR3 covers 13 residues.

This chain joins TRBV18 and TRBJ1-2; TRBD1 matches at 10 bases. Germline loops: CDR1 KGHSH, CDR2 LQKENI. The CDR3 spans 15 residues. The J segment lost 2 bases and the V segment lost 5 bases, leaving 5 bases of the junction unmatched. Here the CDR3 reads CASSVGQGINYGYTF. CDR3 in DNA: TGTGCCAGCTCAGTGGGACAGGGGATAAACTATGGCTACACCTTC.

V gene TRBV27 combines with J gene TRBJ2-2, with 7 bases fitting TRBD1. The CDR3 covers 16 residues. Germline CDR1 reads MNHEY; CDR2 reads SMNVEV (reference sequence). V shed 4 bases, J shed 0 bases, and the junction held 5 bases outside the gene matches. In nucleotides, the CDR3 is TGTGCCAGCAGTTCCCGGGACAGTCCGAACACCGGGGAGCTGTTTTTT. Protein: CASSSRDSPNTGELFF.

CDR3 DNA: TGTGCCAGCAGCCTCACTAGCGGGGGGGCCCAAGAGACCCAGTACTTC. This codes for CASSLTSGGAQETQYF. The V call is TRBV2, the J call TRBJ2-5; 13 bases are a match to TRBD2. The CDR3 totals 16 residues. After removal of 6 bases from V and 1 base from J, the junction contained 5 bases not matched to a gene. The germline gives CDR1 SNHLY, CDR2 FYNNEI.

The CDR3 loop is CASSLVLAYNEQFF. In DNA, the CDR3 is TGCGCCAGCAGCTTGGTTCTAGCCTACAATGAGCAGTTCTTC. This chain uses TRBV5-1 with TRBJ2-1; D uncertain. CDR3 size: 14 residues. Germline assignment: CDR1 SGHRS and CDR2 YFSETQ. Between the trimmed V and J ends, which lost 0 bases and 2 bases, there was a span of 6 bases.

The rearrangement uses TRBV9 and TRBJ1-4, with D possibly matching TRBD1 (5 bases). The CDR3 spans 14 residues. Trimming took off 0 bases at V and 5 bases at J, with 8 bases between the two ends. Looked up from germline, CDR1 is SGDLS and CDR2 is YYNGEE. The CDR3 bases are TGTGCCAGCAGCGTAGGGGGGTTGAATGAAAAACTGTTTTTT. It is translated as CASSVGGLNEKLFF.

This rearrangement joins TRBV5-1 to TRBJ1-4; tentatively, D is TRBD1 (5 bases). Germline V CDR1 and CDR2: SGHRS, YFSETQ. Trimming removed 3 bases from V and 1 base from J, with 7 bases in between. This CDR3 has 14 residues. The chain's CDR3 is CASSSGLTNEKLFF. CDR3 sequence (DNA): TGCGCCAGCAGCTCAGGGTTAACTAATGAAAAACTGTTTTTT.

This clone was observed once. The V and J genes are TRBV9 and TRBJ1-1; D is ambiguous. V was shortened by 0 bases and J by 1 base, with 7 bases between the two germline ends. CDR1 is SGDLS and CDR2 is YYNGEE in the germline V gene. The CDR3 sequence is 14 residues long. As DNA, the CDR3 is TGTGCCAGCAGCGTAGTGGCAGAGAACACTGAAGCTTTCTTT. Its protein product is CASSVVAENTEAFF.

V gene TRBV11-2 combines with J gene TRBJ2-7; 9 bases line up with TRBD2. Germline-derived CDR1 and CDR2 are SGHAT and FQNNGV. After removal of 1 base from V and 6 bases from J, the junction contained 13 bases not matched to a gene. CDR3 length: 17 amino acids. The CDR3 loop is CASSLGLGGGAAGEQYF. CDR3 in DNA: TGTGCCAGCAGCTTAGGGCTAGGCGGGGGGGCCGCGGGCGAGCAGTACTTC.

The V and J genes are TRBV11-2 and TRBJ2-7; 8 bases are a match to TRBD2. The J segment lost 2 bases and the V segment lost 1 base, leaving 10 bases of the junction unmatched. Germline V CDR1 and CDR2: SGHAT, FQNNGV. CDR3 length equals 17 residues. CDR3 protein: CASSLGYSGAGAYEQYF. CDR3 nucleotide sequence: TGTGCCAGCAGCTTAGGTTATTCCGGAGCGGGGGCCTACGAGCAGTACTTC.

The chain carries TRBV19 and TRBJ2-5; D remains unclear. Deletions cut 7 bases from V and 5 bases from J, with 11 bases between. CDR3 length equals 12 residues. Germline V gene sequence: CDR1 LNHDA, CDR2 SQIVND (reference sequence). The CDR3 here is CASMSLGETQYF. The CDR3 nucleotides read TGTGCCAGTATGTCCCTGGGGGAGACCCAGTACTTC.

The chain links TRBV5-1 to TRBJ1-2, with TRBD1 identical over 7 bases. The trim removed 0 bases at V and 5 bases at J, leaving 7 bases unmatched. In germline, CDR1 is SGHRS, CDR2 YFSETQ. This CDR3 is built from 15 residues. In nucleotides, the CDR3 is TGCGCCAGCAGCTTGGCGGGACAGCTCCGATATGGCTACACCTTC. Its translation: CASSLAGQLRYGYTF. Variable domain in full (rest from reference TRBV5-1 and TRBJ1-2): KAGVTQTPRYLIKTRGQQVTLSCSPISGHRSVSWYQQTPGQGLQFLFEYFSETQRNKGNFPGRFSGRQFSNSRSEMNVSTLELGDSALYLCASSLAGQLRYGYTFGSGTRLTVV.

The chain carries TRBV9 and TRBJ2-7; D perhaps matches TRBD1 (5 bases). The CDR3 sequence is 14 residues long. CDR1 and CDR2 from the germline V gene are SGDLS and YYNGEE. V was trimmed by 0 bases and J by 2 bases, leaving 9 bases between them. CDR3 sequence (DNA): TGTGCCAGCAGCGTAGATCCAGGGACCTACGAGCAGTACTTC. Translation gives CASSVDPGTYEQYF. Based on the CDR3 plus reference TRBV9 and TRBJ2-7, the full variable domain is DSGVTQTPKHLITATGQRVTLRCSPRSGDLSVYWYQQSLDQGLQFLIQYYNGEERAKGNILERFSAQQFPDLHSELNLSSLELGDSALYFCASSVDPGTYEQYFGPGTRLTVT.